This T cell receptor (beta chain) was identified in a study of blood T cell repertoires in COVID-19. Study-level background: Sites in the United States, Italy and Spain provided acute and convalescent COVID-19 samples.

The count of this clone is one. Original processing notes: It was from reference gene primer amplification that nucleated cell counts were estimated. Repertoires were generated with immunoSEQ multiplex PCR, while TCRdb's copy carries only in-frame clones and drops some. The V and J calls and the clone size are those of that table, but D and trimming were determined from the DNA. This table has a few hundred thousand clones, 70% to 85% appearing once. CDR1 is LNHNV and CDR2 is YYDKDF in the germline V gene (reference sequence). The ends were cut back, 7 bases at V and 4 bases at J, with 10 bases in the middle. CDR3 length: 13 amino acids.

The receptor was derived from a human donor in a cohort sampled during active COVID-19. The chain uses TRBV15 and TRBJ2-2; the D gene is possibly TRBD1 (5 bases). The sample consisted of peripheral blood. The CDR3 nucleotides are TGTGCCACCAACAAACAGGCCACCGGGGAGCTGTTTTTT. Its translation: CATNKQATGELFF.